These T cell receptor beta chains were read from a single sample in a study of T cell responses to AZD1222 COVID-19 vaccine. Measured with immunoSEQ multiplex PCR; TCRdb has only the in-frame clones, and not every one. The table has around 140,000 clones, roughly 88% seen once. Sequences were derived from peripheral blood, sampled 28 days after the second AZD1222 dose. The source is an adult who received the AZD1222 COVID-19 vaccine. Both conserved end residues are part of each CDR3. Each record gives: clone size, J gene, D gene, V gene, CDR3 DNA, CDR3 protein. A D gene is named only where the DNA matches it firmly. Where a row states a size, it is once, few, many or the class of an expanded clone; other rows omit it.

abundance: .
j_gene: TRBJ2-1
d_gene: TRBD2
v_gene: TRBV7-9
CDR3nt: TGTGCCAGCAGCTCTATAGCGGGGGGGTATAGTGAGCAGTTCTTC
CDR3aa: CASSSIAGGYSEQFF

abundance: .
j_gene: TRBJ2-5
d_gene: .
v_gene: TRBV29-1
CDR3nt: TGCAGCGTTGGGATCGAGACCCAGTACTTC
CDR3aa: CSVGIETQYF

abundance: once
j_gene: TRBJ2-2
d_gene: .
v_gene: TRBV19
CDR3nt: TGTGCCAGTAGTGGGGACATACGGGAGCTGTTTTTT
CDR3aa: CASSGDIRELFF

abundance: .
j_gene: TRBJ1-5
d_gene: .
v_gene: TRBV28
CDR3nt: TGTGCCAGCACCGGGTCCAGCCAGCCCCAGCATTTT
CDR3aa: CASTGSSQPQHF

abundance: .
j_gene: TRBJ1-1
d_gene: .
v_gene: TRBV18
CDR3nt: TGTGCCAGCTCACGGAAGGGGGGAACTGAAGCTTTCTTT
CDR3aa: CASSRKGGTEAFF

abundance: once
j_gene: TRBJ1-3
d_gene: .
v_gene: TRBV5-4
CDR3nt: TGTGCCAGCAGCTCGCTGGGGGCAGGGATTAGCTCTGGAAACACCATATATTTT
CDR3aa: CASSSLGAGISSGNTIYF

abundance: .
j_gene: TRBJ1-5
d_gene: TRBD1
v_gene: TRBV28
CDR3nt: TGTGCCAGCAGTCCCGGGACAGGGAGACGCACTCAGCCCCAGCATTTT
CDR3aa: CASSPGTGRRTQPQHF

abundance: .
j_gene: TRBJ1-1
d_gene: .
v_gene: TRBV10-3
CDR3nt: TGTGCCATCAGTGAAACGGACAGGAACACTGAAGCTTTCTTT
CDR3aa: CAISETDRNTEAFF

abundance: .
j_gene: TRBJ2-2
d_gene: TRBD1
v_gene: TRBV6-5
CDR3nt: TGTGCCATAGGACAGGCTAGCAAGAACACCGGGGAGCTGTTTTTT
CDR3aa: CAIGQASKNTGELFF

abundance: .
j_gene: TRBJ1-6
d_gene: .
v_gene: TRBV27
CDR3nt: TGTGCCAGCAGGGACAGATCCTCCTATAATTCACCCCTCCACTTT
CDR3aa: CASRDRSSYNSPLHF

abundance: .
j_gene: TRBJ1-6
d_gene: .
v_gene: TRBV6-5
CDR3nt: TGTGCCAGCAGTTACTCGAAGGGGATATCAGGGTCCCTCCACTTT
CDR3aa: CASSYSKGISGSLHF

abundance: .
j_gene: TRBJ2-2
d_gene: .
v_gene: TRBV5-5
CDR3nt: TGTGCCAGCAGCTTGTCCGATTTGAACACCGGGGAGCTGTTTTTT
CDR3aa: CASSLSDLNTGELFF

abundance: .
j_gene: TRBJ2-2
d_gene: .
v_gene: TRBV11-1
CDR3nt: TGTGCCAGCAGCTTAAACAGGGCAGGGAGAACCGGGGAGCTGTTTTTT
CDR3aa: CASSLNRAGRTGELFF

abundance: .
j_gene: TRBJ1-5
d_gene: .
v_gene: TRBV19
CDR3nt: TGTGCCAGTAGTACCCCCCCCCTGAAAAGTCAGCCCCAGCATTTT
CDR3aa: CASSTPPLKSQPQHF

abundance: .
j_gene: TRBJ1-5
d_gene: .
v_gene: TRBV7-8
CDR3nt: TGTGCCAGCAGCTCCGAGCTTGGGGGCAATCAGCCCCAGCATTTT
CDR3aa: CASSSELGGNQPQHF

abundance: .
j_gene: TRBJ2-7
d_gene: TRBD2
v_gene: TRBV28
CDR3nt: TGTGCCAGCCGGCTCGGGGAGGGGACCTACGAGCAGTACTTC
CDR3aa: CASRLGEGTYEQYF

abundance: .
j_gene: TRBJ2-1
d_gene: .
v_gene: TRBV6-5
CDR3nt: TGTGCCAGCAGATTTACTGACAGAACTAACAATGAGCAGTTCTTC
CDR3aa: CASRFTDRTNNEQFF

abundance: .
j_gene: TRBJ1-3
d_gene: .
v_gene: TRBV30
CDR3nt: TGTGCCTGGAGTGTAGAAGGACGTGGAAACACCATATATTTT
CDR3aa: CAWSVEGRGNTIYF

abundance: .
j_gene: TRBJ2-1
d_gene: .
v_gene: TRBV6-5
CDR3nt: TGTGCCAGCAGTTACCGCCGCGGGACGGGTATTGAGCAGTTCTTC
CDR3aa: CASSYRRGTGIEQFF

abundance: .
j_gene: TRBJ1-1
d_gene: TRBD1
v_gene: TRBV6-2/TRBV6-3
CDR3nt: TGTGCCAGCAGTTCCCGGACAGGCAGGCTCCAAGCTTTCTTT
CDR3aa: CASSSRTGRLQAFF

abundance: .
j_gene: TRBJ1-1
d_gene: .
v_gene: TRBV19
CDR3nt: TGTGCCAGTACGAAAGGTGGGACCAACACTGAAGCTTTCTTT
CDR3aa: CASTKGGTNTEAFF

abundance: .
j_gene: TRBJ1-2
d_gene: .
v_gene: TRBV28
CDR3nt: TGTGCCAGCAATCCCGGGACAAATTATGGCTACACCTTC
CDR3aa: CASNPGTNYGYTF

abundance: .
j_gene: TRBJ2-7
d_gene: .
v_gene: TRBV7-2
CDR3nt: TGTGCCAGCAGCTCGGGGCCGGGGAGCTCCTACGAGCAGTACTTC
CDR3aa: CASSSGPGSSYEQYF

abundance: .
j_gene: TRBJ1-2
d_gene: .
v_gene: TRBV6-2/TRBV6-3
CDR3nt: TGTGCCAGCAGCAGGGAGGATAACTATGGCTACACCTTC
CDR3aa: CASSREDNYGYTF

abundance: .
j_gene: TRBJ1-1
d_gene: .
v_gene: TRBV19
CDR3nt: TGTGCCACAGCCATGAACACTGAAGCTTTCTTT
CDR3aa: CATAMNTEAFF

abundance: .
j_gene: TRBJ2-7
d_gene: .
v_gene: TRBV5-1
CDR3nt: TGCGCCAGCAGCCAAGGGACGGAAGGGAACGAGCAGTACTTC
CDR3aa: CASSQGTEGNEQYF

abundance: .
j_gene: TRBJ1-2
d_gene: .
v_gene: TRBV9
CDR3nt: TGTGCCAGCAGCCCGTTGGGACACGGCAAGCCTTATGGCTACACCTTC
CDR3aa: CASSPLGHGKPYGYTF

abundance: .
j_gene: TRBJ2-3
d_gene: .
v_gene: TRBV5-4
CDR3nt: TGTGCCAGCAGCTTGGACGTAATGGATACGCAGTATTTT
CDR3aa: CASSLDVMDTQYF

abundance: few
j_gene: TRBJ2-1
d_gene: .
v_gene: TRBV9
CDR3nt: TGTGCCAGCAGCGTAGCTTCCAAGGTCATCTACAATGAGCAGTTCTTC
CDR3aa: CASSVASKVIYNEQFF